Listed here are 13 T cell receptor beta chains from one sample, sequenced in a study of blood T cell repertoires in COVID-19. Assay used: immunoSEQ multiplex PCR; TCRdb lists only in-frame clones, some missing. The data show over 85,000 clones, approximately 90% seen once. Sample: peripheral blood. The origin of the receptors is a human donor in a cohort sampled during active COVID-19.

This chain connects TRBV11-1 to TRBJ2-7; perhaps TRBD2 as D (6 bases). This CDR3 has 15 residues. Trimming left V 6 bases short and J 3 bases short, with 18 bases between. From germline, CDR1 is SGHAT and CDR2 FQDESV (reference sequence). The CDR3 loop reads CASRPSRGLYYEQYF. Here the CDR3 DNA reads TGTGCCAGCAGACCTAGCCGGGGACTCTACTACGAGCAGTACTTC.

The CDR3 loop reads CASSQGGLRETQYF. In DNA, the CDR3 is TGTGCCAGCAGCCAAGGGGGGCTTAGGGAGACCCAGTACTTC. The V call is TRBV3-1 (or the pseudogene TRBV3-2), the J call TRBJ2-5, with D possibly TRBD1 on 6 matching bases. The CDR3 covers 14 residues. Germline CDR1 LGHDT, CDR2 YNNKEL (reference sequence). V shed 1 base and J shed 5 bases, with 11 bases lying between them.

This clone was seen just once. The CDR3 sequence: CASREIGGQGPYEQYF. Here the CDR3 DNA reads TGTGCCAGTAGAGAAATAGGGGGACAGGGTCCCTACGAGCAGTACTTC. The V and J genes are TRBV19 and TRBJ2-7, with 9 bases aligning to TRBD1. The V and J ends lost 6 bases and 2 bases, in that order; junction bases with no gene match: 11. CDR3 length equals 16 residues. Germline values: CDR1 LNHDA, CDR2 SQIVND (reference sequence).

The rearrangement uses TRBV7-2 and TRBJ2-1; 8 positions agree with TRBD2. Germline CDR1 is SGHTA and CDR2 is FQGNSA. This CDR3 is 15 amino acids long. Trimming cost V 7 bases and J 4 bases; bases outside gene matches: 9. CDR3 residues: CASTVASGWYNEQFF. Here the CDR3 DNA reads TGTGCCAGCACCGTAGCTAGCGGGTGGTACAATGAGCAGTTCTTC.

This chain uses TRBV5-1 with TRBJ1-1; D ambiguous. Deletions cut 3 bases from V and 1 base from J, with 10 bases between. Germline CDR1 reads SGHRS; CDR2 reads YFSETQ. This CDR3 is 14 amino acids long. DNA of the CDR3: TGCGCCAGCAGCTCGGGAAATTCGAACACTGAAGCTTTCTTT. This encodes CASSSGNSNTEAFF.

This clone appeared a single time. The chain recombines TRBV27 with TRBJ1-1; D is possibly TRBD1 (5 bases). The germline gives CDR1 MNHEY, CDR2 SMNVEV (reference sequence). V was cut by 5 bases and J by 5 bases, with 18 bases left in between. CDR3 length equals 15 residues. The CDR3 sequence is CASSLDIGVGTEAFF. CDR3 sequence (DNA): TGTGCCAGCAGTCTTGACATAGGGGTAGGAACTGAAGCTTTCTTT.

The CDR3 bases are TGCGCCAGCAGCCGAGGACAGGGGTCCCCTCTAGAGACCCAGTACTTC. This codes for CASSRGQGSPLETQYF. The chain recombines TRBV4-1 with TRBJ2-5, with 9 bases that match TRBD1. Looked up from germline, CDR1 is MGHRA and CDR2 is YSYEKL. The CDR3 totals 16 residues. Losses at the gene ends were 4 bases for V and 4 bases for J; bases not matched to a gene: 10.

The chain combines TRBV2 with TRBJ1-5, with D perhaps matching TRBD1 (5 bases). The V gene's germline CDR1 is SNHLY and CDR2 FYNNEI. This CDR3 has 15 amino acids. The V end was cut by 4 bases, the J end by 5 bases, with 15 bases between. CDR3 DNA: TGTGCCAGCAGTGGAATAGGGGTAATGTATCAGCCCCAGCATTTT. Translated, it gives CASSGIGVMYQPQHF.

This clone was detected a few times. V is TRBV30 and J is TRBJ1-5; D is ambiguous. CDR3 length: 13 amino acids. Germline V gene sequence: CDR1 GTSNPN, CDR2 SVGIG (reference sequence). V was shortened by 0 bases and J by 1 base, with 4 bases between the two germline ends. The CDR3 region is CAWSVLSNQPQHF. The CDR3 nucleotides are TGTGCCTGGAGTGTACTGAGCAATCAGCCCCAGCATTTT.

The rearrangement uses TRBV30 and TRBJ2-7; 12 nucleotides agree with TRBD2. CDR1 and CDR2 from the germline V gene are GTSNPN and SVGIG (reference sequence). J gave up 4 bases and V 2 bases, and 6 bases lay outside the gene matches. This CDR3 region has 15 residues. CDR3 sequence reads: CAWSSLAGGLYEQYF. The CDR3 region has the DNA TGTGCCTGGAGTTCTCTAGCGGGGGGGCTTTACGAGCAGTACTTC.

The rearrangement links TRBV5-6 to TRBJ2-1, with 11 bases lining up with TRBD1. Germline CDR1 SGHDT, CDR2 YYEEEE. The trim removed 4 bases at V and 7 bases at J, leaving 10 bases unmatched. The CDR3 has 16 residues. The CDR3 nucleotides are TGTGCCAGCAGCCTTCGGACAGGGGGCGGGTTAAATGAGCAGTTCTTC. This gives the protein CASSLRTGGGLNEQFF.

The chain is built from TRBV7-9 and TRBJ2-7; 8 bases agree with TRBD1. The V gene end was trimmed by 5 bases and the J gene end by 10 bases; junction bases not matched to a gene: 4. The CDR3 consists of 11 residues. Germline CDR1 reads SEHNR; CDR2 reads FQNEAQ (reference sequence). CDR3: CASSATGVQYF. The CDR3 bases are TGTGCCAGCAGCGCGACAGGGGTTCAGTACTTC. The full variable domain, its missing parts supplied by reference TRBV7-9 and TRBJ2-7, is DTGVSQNPRHKITKRGQNVTFRCDPISEHNRLYWYRQTLGQGPEFLTYFQNEAQLEKSRLLSDRFSAERPKGSFSTLEIQRTEQGDSAMYLCASSATGVQYFGPGTRLTVT.

This clone was detected a few times. V usage is TRBV3-1 (or the pseudogene TRBV3-2) and J usage is TRBJ2-1; 12 nucleotides agree with TRBD2. The CDR3 has 17 residues. Germline-derived CDR1 and CDR2 are LGHDT and YNNKEL (reference sequence). V gave up 2 bases and J gave up 3 bases; unmatched junction bases: 5. CDR3 coding DNA: TGTGCCAGCAGCCAATCCACTAGCGGGAGGAACTACAATGAGCAGTTCTTC. This sequence encodes CASSQSTSGRNYNEQFF.